Listed here are 21 T cell receptor beta chains from one sample, sequenced in a study of identifying expanded T cells in peripheral blood. Sequenced by immunoSEQ multiplex PCR; TCRdb stores in-frame clones only, minus some. The sample records nearly 60,000 clones, roughly 90% being singletons. Material: blood. Source of these receptors: a person between 18 and 69 years old in good health.

The chain joins TRBV27 to TRBJ1-2; unclear D gene. V shed 1 base and J shed 0 bases, with 6 bases lying between them. Germline CDR1 is MNHEY and CDR2 is SMNVEV (reference sequence). The CDR3 consists of 14 residues. Written as DNA, the CDR3 is TGTGCCAGCAGTTTATATCCGTCTAACTATGGCTACACCTTC. This encodes CASSLYPSNYGYTF.

V is TRBV18 and J is TRBJ1-2, with a tentative D call TRBD1 (6 bases). This CDR3 has 16 residues. V lost 3 bases, J lost 7 bases, and 21 bases lay in between. Germline V lookup: CDR1 KGHSH, CDR2 LQKENI. The CDR3 sequence: CASSPATGPGVGGYTF. In nucleotides, the CDR3 is TGTGCCAGCTCACCCGCGACAGGACCGGGAGTTGGTGGCTACACCTTC.

The chain recombines TRBV4-3 with TRBJ1-6; TRBD1 matches 8 bases. The V and J ends lost 7 bases and 7 bases, in that order; junction bases with no gene match: 9. Germline V gene lookup returns CDR1 LGHNA and CDR2 YSLEER. CDR3 length: 15 residues. The CDR3 DNA sequence: TGCGCCAGCACCACGATGGACAGGGAAAATTCACCCCTCCACTTT. It specifies CASTTMDRENSPLHF.

The gene calls are TRBV6-1 and TRBJ2-7; D is ambiguous. In germline, CDR1 is MNHNS, CDR2 SASEGT. The CDR3 consists of 16 residues. V gave up 4 bases and J gave up 0 bases, with 16 bases separating them. The CDR3 reads CASSGRHVLSSYEQYF. DNA for the CDR3: TGTGCCAGCAGTGGACGACACGTTCTTAGCTCCTACGAGCAGTACTTC.

This clone was counted only a few times. The chain joins TRBV2 to TRBJ1-4; 8 bases map to TRBD1. Trimming cost V 4 bases and J 7 bases; bases outside gene matches: 8. Per germline, CDR1 SNHLY and CDR2 FYNNEI. The CDR3 totals 15 residues. The CDR3 coding sequence is TGTGCCAGCAGTGCCCAAGGGACAGGAGGTGAAAAACTGTTTTTT. It specifies CASSAQGTGGEKLFF.

This sequence joins TRBV10-3 and TRBJ1-3; D perhaps matches TRBD1 (5 bases). The V end was cut by 10 bases, the J end by 2 bases, with 18 bases between. Germline assignment: CDR1 ENHRY and CDR2 SYGVKD. The CDR3 runs 15 residues. DNA for the CDR3: TGTGCCACCATCCCATTGACAGCCCCTGGAAACACCATATATTTT. Amino acid sequence: CATIPLTAPGNTIYF.

V usage is TRBV4-1 and J usage is TRBJ2-1; D not resolved. This CDR3 is 12 amino acids long. Germline CDR1 and CDR2: MGHRA and YSYEKL. The germline V and J ends were trimmed by 3 bases and 6 bases, with 6 bases remaining between them. Written as DNA, the CDR3 is TGCGCCAGCAGCCATCGATCCAATGAGCAGTTCTTC. This codes for CASSHRSNEQFF.

The chain has TRBV7-2 and TRBJ1-1, with TRBD1 matching over 8 bases. After removal of 5 bases from V and 1 base from J, the junction contained 3 bases not matched to a gene. CDR3 size: 14 residues. Germline CDR1 is SGHTA and CDR2 is FQGNSA. The CDR3 loop is CASSVDRGNTEAFF. The CDR3 nucleotides read TGTGCCAGCAGCGTAGACAGGGGGAACACTGAAGCTTTCTTT.

This rearrangement joins TRBV5-1 to TRBJ2-7, with a possible D match to TRBD1 (5 bases). V was trimmed by 0 bases and J by 2 bases, leaving 15 bases between them. This CDR3 is 16 amino acids long. Germline-derived CDR1 and CDR2 are SGHRS and YFSETQ. The chain's CDR3 is CASSLAPDSLPYEQYF. Written as DNA, the CDR3 is TGCGCCAGCAGCTTGGCCCCCGACAGCCTCCCCTACGAGCAGTACTTC.

The chain employs TRBV10-1 and TRBJ1-2; no firm D call. With 5 bases removed from V and 7 bases from J, the gap between germline ends came to 8 bases. CDR3 length: 11 residues. Germline assignment: CDR1 WNHNN and CDR2 SYGVQD (reference sequence). The CDR3 region has the DNA TGCGCCAGCAGTCGAATCGGTGGCTACACCTTC. It codes for CASSRIGGYTF.

This clone was detected once. The chain is built from TRBV18 and TRBJ1-1, with 9 bases fitting TRBD1. Germline V CDR1 and CDR2: KGHSH, LQKENI. The CDR3 runs 14 residues. Trimming cost V 4 bases and J 6 bases; bases outside gene matches: 6. The CDR3, as DNA: TGTGCCAGCTCACGGGGACAGGGTCTCCCTGAAGCTTTCTTT. Its translation: CASSRGQGLPEAFF. Based on the CDR3 plus reference TRBV18 and TRBJ1-1, the full variable domain is NAGVMQNPRHLVRRRGQEARLRCSPMKGHSHVYWYRQLPEEGLKFMVYLQKENIIDESGMPKERFSAEFPKEGPSILRIQQVVRGDSAAYFCASSRGQGLPEAFFGQGTRLTVV.

The rearrangement joins TRBV5-1 to TRBJ2-2, with 9 bases identical to TRBD1. The CDR3 spans 14 residues. Germline CDR1 and CDR2: SGHRS and YFSETQ. With 4 bases clipped from V and 8 bases from J, the junction kept 6 bases outside the gene matches. CDR3 residues: CASSAGTGYGELFF. As DNA, the CDR3 is TGCGCCAGCAGCGCGGGGACAGGGTATGGGGAGCTGTTTTTT.

This clone was found a few times. The V gene is TRBV2, the J gene TRBJ1-1, with D unresolved. The V gene lost 6 bases and the J gene lost 1 base, with 9 bases spanning the gap. CDR3 length: 13 amino acids. In germline, CDR1 is SNHLY, CDR2 FYNNEI. CDR3: CASSSMGNTEAFF. CDR3 in DNA: TGTGCCAGCAGCTCGATGGGGAACACTGAAGCTTTCTTT.

The V gene is TRBV28, the J gene TRBJ2-7; D possibly corresponds to TRBD2 (6 bases). From germline, CDR1 is MDHEN and CDR2 SYDVKM. Trimming stripped 8 bases from V and 1 base from J, with 30 bases between. This CDR3 has 19 residues. The CDR3 region has the DNA TGTGCCAGCGGCGTCAACTCCCCCTTCTCACGGGAGAGGTCCTACGAGCAGTACTTC. Protein: CASGVNSPFSRERSYEQYF.

The rearrangement uses TRBV28 and TRBJ2-3; 7 bases are shared with TRBD1. Germline values: CDR1 MDHEN, CDR2 SYDVKM. CDR3 length equals 15 residues. J lost 4 bases, V lost 5 bases, and 9 bases had no gene match. The CDR3 loop is CASSQPGGSSDTQYF. The CDR3, as DNA: TGTGCCAGCAGTCAACCAGGGGGATCGTCAGATACGCAGTATTTT.

A note on this clone: Its ends do not fully match the called genes, so a read error is possible. V usage is TRBV7-2 and J usage is TRBJ1-2; D is unclear. CDR1 is SGHTA and CDR2 is FQGNSA in the germline V gene. There are 14 residues in the CDR3. In nucleotides, the CDR3 is TGTGCCGGCAGCCCAGCGGGCAGGAGTCGGGGCTACACCTTC. It codes for CAGSPAGRSRGYTF.

The rearrangement joins TRBV9 to TRBJ1-5, with no clear D. With 6 bases removed from V and 3 bases from J, the gap between germline ends came to 10 bases. Germline V gene sequence: CDR1 SGDLS, CDR2 YYNGEE. The CDR3 runs to 13 residues. CDR3 sequence reads: CASMAGDNQPQHF. For the CDR3, the DNA is TGTGCCAGCATGGCGGGAGACAATCAGCCCCAGCATTTT.

V and J are TRBV30 and TRBJ2-1; 8 bases map to TRBD2. V shed 2 bases and J 7 bases; nucleotides not matched to a gene: 4. CDR1 is GTSNPN and CDR2 is SVGIG in the germline V gene (reference sequence). This CDR3 contains 13 residues. The CDR3 is CAWSTGGANEQFF. The CDR3 DNA reads TGTGCCTGGAGTACCGGGGGGGCAAATGAGCAGTTCTTC.

V usage is TRBV10-1 and J usage is TRBJ1-1, with no clear D. V was clipped by 0 bases and J by 4 bases, with 6 bases between them. The CDR3 is 13 amino acids. CDR1 and CDR2 from the germline V gene are WNHNN and SYGVQD (reference sequence). CDR3 nucleotides: TGCGCCAGCAGTGAGTCTAGGGTCACTGAAGCTTTCTTT. Its protein is CASSESRVTEAFF.

The genes are TRBV5-1 and TRBJ2-1; TRBD1 aligns across 8 bases. The CDR3 has 15 amino acids. Unmatched junction bases numbered 7, after V lost 2 bases and J lost 6 bases. Germline V gives CDR1 SGHRS, CDR2 YFSETQ. CDR3 in amino acids: CASSLGTGGTNEQFF. DNA of the CDR3: TGCGCCAGCAGCTTAGGGACAGGTGGGACCAATGAGCAGTTCTTC. Full variable domain (remainder filled in from reference TRBV5-1 and TRBJ2-1): KAGVTQTPRYLIKTRGQQVTLSCSPISGHRSVSWYQQTPGQGLQFLFEYFSETQRNKGNFPGRFSGRQFSNSRSEMNVSTLELGDSALYLCASSLGTGGTNEQFFGPGTRLTVL.

The chain combines TRBV9 with TRBJ1-2, with D possibly TRBD1 on 5 matching bases. The CDR3 has 14 residues. In germline, CDR1 is SGDLS, CDR2 YYNGEE. The V gene lost 4 bases and the J gene lost 4 bases, with 14 bases spanning the gap. CDR3 nucleotide sequence: TGTGCCAGCAGCTTGCAGGGTCTCGGCTATGGCTACACCTTC. Residues: CASSLQGLGYGYTF.